Presented here are 29 T cell receptor beta chains from one specimen sequenced in a study of early T cells in non-severe SARS-CoV-2 infection. TCRdb processed the 5' RACE reads anew with MiXCR; each CDR3 protein has one entry. The sample contains about 35,000 distinct CDR3 sequences, roughly 5% of which appear only once. The sample in question was whole blood, obtained at baseline. The receptor source for this set is an adult who was a healthcare worker with PCR-confirmed SARS-CoV-2 infection or an uninfected control (not recorded which).

The chain joins TRBV21-1 to TRBJ1-2. TRBV21-1 counts as a pseudogene. CDR3 size: 17 residues. The CDR3 sequence is CASSVTPCRFSNYGYTF. DNA of the CDR3: TGTGCCAGCAGCGTAACCCCGTGCAGGTTTTCGAACTATGGCTACACCTTC.

This clonotype was detected ten times or more. This sequence joins TRBV20-1 and TRBJ2-3; 12 bases align to TRBD2. Germline CDR1 is DFQATT and CDR2 is SNEGSKA (reference sequence). The V and J ends lost 3 bases and 0 bases, in that order; junction bases with no gene match: 4. This CDR3 region has 16 residues. In DNA form, the CDR3 reads TGCAGTGCTAGGTCGGGGACTAGCGGGAGCACAGATACGCAGTATTTT. This sequence encodes CSARSGTSGSTDTQYF.

At least ten counts were recorded for this clonotype. The V gene is TRBV19, the J gene TRBJ1-2; no firm D call. The CDR3 covers 15 residues. V lost 6 bases and J 4 bases, leaving 18 bases between the germline ends. Per the germline V gene, CDR1 is LNHDA and CDR2 is SQIVND (reference sequence). CDR3 DNA sequence: TGTGCCAGTAGGATGACTCTTGGGCCAGGCTATGGCTACACCTTC. This encodes CASRMTLGPGYGYTF.

A few counts support this clonotype. The CDR3 sequence is CASSLQGHYEQYF. CDR3 DNA sequence: TGTGCCAGCAGCTTACAGGGCCACTACGAGCAGTACTTC. The V and J genes are TRBV11-2 and TRBJ2-7; maybe TRBD1 (5 bases). This CDR3 has 13 residues. Germline-derived CDR1 and CDR2 are SGHAT and FQNNGV. Trimming removed 2 bases from V and 3 bases from J, with 8 bases in between.

This clonotype was found many times. This rearrangement joins TRBV6-2 or TRBV6-3 to TRBJ2-5; unclear D gene. CDR1 and CDR2 from the germline V gene are MNHEY and SVGEGT. This CDR3 has 14 amino acids. V was clipped by 0 bases and J by 1 base, with 6 bases between them. The CDR3 protein is CASSYSPPQETQYF. CDR3 coding DNA: TGTGCCAGCAGTTACTCGCCACCCCAAGAGACCCAGTACTTC.

This clonotype turned up a few times. This clone may be a read error of a much larger clone one base away. The rearrangement uses TRBV7-9 and TRBJ1-1; D is unclear. Germline CDR1 SEHNR, CDR2 FQNEAQ (reference sequence). CDR3 length equals 12 residues. The CDR3 sequence: CTSSGLNTEAFF. The CDR3 DNA reads as TGTACCTCCTCCGGCCTGAACACTGAAGCTTTCTTT.

At least ten counts were recorded for this clonotype. The chain is built from TRBV29-1 and TRBJ1-1; no clear D gene. Trimming cost V 7 bases and J 1 base, with 19 bases left between them. The CDR3 is 15 amino acids. Germline V gene data show CDR1 as SQVTM and CDR2 as ANQGSEA. For the CDR3, the DNA is TGCAGCGCTGTACACACGGGAGGGCCGAACACTGAAGCTTTCTTT. As protein: CSAVHTGGPNTEAFF. Full variable domain (remainder filled in from reference TRBV29-1 and TRBJ1-1): SAVISQKPSRDICQRGTSLTIQCQVDSQVTMMFWYRQQPGQSLTLIATANQGSEATYESGFVIDKFPISRPNLTFSTLTVSNMSPEDSSIYLCSAVHTGGPNTEAFFGQGTRLTVV.

The sample holds many counts of this clonotype. The gene calls are TRBV11-3 and TRBJ2-1; TRBD1 matches at 8 bases. V lost 5 bases to trimming and J lost 3 bases; unmatched junction nucleotides: 6. The CDR3 runs to 15 residues. CDR1 and CDR2 from the germline V gene are SGHNT and YENEEA. The CDR3 DNA reads as TGTGCCAGCAGCCTGGACAGGGAGCGCTACAATGAGCAGTTCTTC. Protein sequence: CASSLDRERYNEQFF.

The table lists this clonotype with a few counts. The gene calls are TRBV14 and TRBJ2-3; D not resolved. CDR1 SGHDN and CDR2 FVKESK come from the germline V gene. CDR3 length: 14 residues. Trimming left V 9 bases short and J 0 bases short, with 13 bases between. The CDR3 DNA reads TGTGCCAGAGATGTCCGGGCTAGCACAGATACGCAGTATTTT. Its protein product is CARDVRASTDTQYF.

This clonotype was seen ten or more times. V usage is TRBV6-6 and J usage is TRBJ1-1; D is ambiguous. There are 19 residues in the CDR3. Germline loops: CDR1 MNHNY, CDR2 SVGAGI (reference sequence). V shed 0 bases and J shed 0 bases, with 20 bases lying between them. This CDR3 reads CASSYSKPGRTVLNTEAFF. The CDR3 nucleotides read TGTGCCAGCAGTTACTCGAAGCCGGGTCGTACAGTTCTGAACACTGAAGCTTTCTTT.

As concerns this clonotype: Just one base apart from a much larger clone, this may be a read error. The rearrangement links TRBV27 to TRBJ1-1; D perhaps matches TRBD1 (5 bases). This CDR3 contains 17 residues. The germline V gene has CDR1 MNHEY and CDR2 SMNVEV (reference sequence). V was shortened by 1 base and J by 10 bases, with 25 bases between the two germline ends. The CDR3 region is CASSLFGQGVGKPGAFF. CDR3 nucleotides: TGTGCCAGCAGTTTATTCGGGCAGGGCGTGGGGAAACCTGGAGCTTTCTTT.

This clonotype was counted at least ten times. This chain uses TRBV30 with TRBJ1-2, with 9 nucleotides matching TRBD1. The CDR3 sequence is 15 residues long. Germline V gene lookup returns CDR1 GTSNPN and CDR2 SVGIG (reference sequence). V shed 0 bases and J 6 bases; nucleotides not matched to a gene: 8. CDR3 nucleotides: TGTGCCTGGAGTGTAAGGACAGGGGTAAAGGATGGCTACACCTTC. Encoded protein: CAWSVRTGVKDGYTF.

This clonotype occurred many times. The chain joins TRBV5-5 to TRBJ1-1; unclear D gene. This CDR3 is 14 amino acids long. From germline, CDR1 is SGHKS and CDR2 YYEKEE (reference sequence). The V gene lost 1 base and the J gene lost 1 base, with 8 bases spanning the gap. CDR3 region: CASSLITANTEAFF. The CDR3 coding sequence is TGTGCCAGCAGCTTGATCACGGCGAACACTGAAGCTTTCTTT.

This clonotype occurred many times. This sequence joins TRBV6-2 or TRBV6-3 and TRBJ2-6; unclear D gene. The ends were cut back, 6 bases at V and 4 bases at J, with 10 bases in the middle. This CDR3 region has 14 residues. Germline loops: CDR1 MNHEY, CDR2 SVGEGT. The CDR3 reads CASSHGMGANVLTF. The CDR3 DNA follows: TGTGCCAGCAGCCACGGTATGGGGGCCAACGTCCTGACTTTC.

This clonotype came up many times. V is TRBV11-2 and J is TRBJ1-2; D gene unclear. V lost 0 bases, J lost 4 bases, and 12 bases lay in between. The V gene's germline CDR1 is SGHAT and CDR2 FQNNGV. This CDR3 region has 15 residues. This chain's CDR3 is CASSLDLSELYGYTF. The CDR3 region has the DNA TGTGCCAGCAGCTTAGATCTAAGTGAACTCTATGGCTACACCTTC.

This clonotype has ten or more counts. The chain uses TRBV6-5 and TRBJ1-3; D not resolved. The CDR3 covers 17 residues. V lost 0 bases and J lost 0, with 12 bases in between. CDR1 MNHEY and CDR2 SVGAGI come from the germline V gene. The CDR3 sequence is CASSYSWEYSSGNTIYF. CDR3 in DNA: TGTGCCAGCAGTTACTCTTGGGAGTACTCCTCTGGAAACACCATATATTTT.

Only a few counts were recorded for this clonotype. The chain uses TRBV6-6 and TRBJ1-3; 9 bases align to TRBD1. The junction had 1 base not matched to a gene; V was cut back by 0 bases and J by 1 base. Germline loops: CDR1 MNHNY, CDR2 SVGAGI (reference sequence). This CDR3 comprises 16 residues. The DNA for the CDR3 is TGTGCCAGCAGTTACTCCGGGACAGGGTCTGGAAACACCATATATTTT. Its translation is CASSYSGTGSGNTIYF.

Concerning this clonotype: Compared with germline, one end of the junction differs, possibly owing to a read error. J is TRBJ2-7 and V is TRBV5-1, with TRBD2 matching over 11 bases. CDR1 is SGHRS, CDR2 YFSETQ, per germline. The CDR3 runs 15 residues. CDR3 in amino acids: CASTQLAGGPYEQCF. The CDR3 DNA reads as TGCGCCAGCACCCAATTAGCGGGAGGGCCCTACGAGCAGTGCTTC.

In this sample, this clonotype turned up many times. The genes are TRBV20-1 and TRBJ2-1, with 9 bases fitting TRBD2. The CDR3 totals 16 residues. J gave up 4 bases and V 1 base, and 8 bases lay outside the gene matches. The V gene's germline CDR1 is DFQATT and CDR2 SNEGSKA (reference sequence). CDR3 protein: CSARGGGLARYNEQFF. The CDR3 coding sequence is TGCAGTGCTAGAGGCGGCGGACTAGCGCGTTACAATGAGCAGTTCTTC.

The sample holds many counts of this clonotype. This chain uses TRBV20-1 with TRBJ2-5; D is ambiguous. The CDR3 has 13 amino acids. Per the germline V gene, CDR1 is DFQATT and CDR2 is SNEGSKA (reference sequence). V lost 3 bases and J lost 5, with 13 bases in between. The CDR3 loop reads CSASLGVGETQYF. Written as DNA, the CDR3 is TGCAGTGCTAGCCTAGGAGTGGGTGAGACCCAGTACTTC.

This clonotype has a count of ten or more. The CDR3 loop is CASSLVRDRGKMAVQYV. CDR3 DNA: TGTGCCAGCAGCTTAGTGAGGGACAGGGGGAAAATGGCCGTGCAGTACGTC. The chain joins TRBV11-2 to TRBJ2-7, with TRBD1 matching over 11 bases. The CDR3 has 17 amino acids. Losses at the gene ends were 1 base for V and 9 bases for J; bases not matched to a gene: 14. Germline CDR1 reads SGHAT; CDR2 reads FQNNGV.

In its sample, this clonotype was seen a few times. A read error may be the cause here, since a much bigger clone is one base away. V and J are TRBV27 and TRBJ2-5; D is ambiguous. The CDR3 extends over 13 amino acids. Germline lookup yields CDR1 MNHEY and CDR2 SMNVEV (reference sequence). V was clipped by 5 bases and J by 8 bases, with 15 bases between them. CDR3 in amino acids: CASSHATFITQYF. CDR3 in DNA: TGTGCCAGCAGTCACGCGACATTTATTACCCAGTACTTC.

This clonotype was seen many times. This chain links TRBV20-1 with TRBJ2-1; D perhaps matches TRBD2 (5 bases). CDR3 length: 13 amino acids. The germline CDR1 and CDR2 sequences are DFQATT and SNEGSKA (reference sequence). V was trimmed by 1 base and J by 7 bases, leaving 11 bases between them. CDR3: CSARGRLANEQFF. DNA of the CDR3: TGCAGTGCTAGAGGCCGTCTAGCAAATGAGCAGTTCTTC.

This clonotype was counted ten times or more. CDR3 in DNA: TGCAGCGGAGTTAGGCACACTGAAGCTTTCTTT. The encoded protein is CSGVRHTEAFF. This chain uses TRBV29-1 with TRBJ1-1; D ambiguous. Per germline, CDR1 SQVTM and CDR2 ANQGSEA. The V gene lost 7 bases and the J gene lost 3 bases, with 9 bases spanning the gap. The CDR3 totals 11 residues.

The V call is TRBV19, the J call TRBJ1-1, with a possible D match to TRBD1 (5 bases). Deletions cut 6 bases from V and 1 base from J, with 21 bases between. The CDR3 runs 17 residues. Per the germline V gene, CDR1 is LNHDA and CDR2 is SQIVND (reference sequence). This CDR3 reads CASRTRDGSSQNTEAFF. The CDR3 nucleotides read TGTGCCAGTAGGACCCGGGACGGTTCTAGTCAGAACACTGAAGCTTTCTTT.

This clonotype occurred many times. The chain links TRBV20-1 to TRBJ1-2; possible D gene TRBD1, 6 bases. Per germline, CDR1 DFQATT and CDR2 SNEGSKA (reference sequence). V lost 4 bases, J lost 0 bases, and 12 bases lay in between. CDR3 size: 14 residues. As DNA, the CDR3 is TGCAGTGCTATTGGGGACACCACTAACTATGGCTACACCTTC. Residues: CSAIGDTTNYGYTF.

This clonotype came up many times. The chain joins TRBV20-1 to TRBJ2-6, with unresolved D. Germline V gene data show CDR1 as DFQATT and CDR2 as SNEGSKA (reference sequence). This CDR3 is 13 amino acids long. V shed 0 bases and J shed 4 bases, with 4 bases lying between them. The CDR3 DNA reads TGCAGTGCTAGAGATCTAGGGGCCAACGTCCTGACTTTC. The encoded protein is CSARDLGANVLTF.

This clonotype has ten or more counts. The V and J genes are TRBV6-5 and TRBJ2-4; D unresolved. Looked up from germline, CDR1 is MNHEY and CDR2 is SVGAGI. CDR3 length: 19 amino acids. The V gene lost 5 bases and the J gene lost 1 base, with 24 bases spanning the gap. This CDR3 is CASSTFASGRLRAKNIQYF. The CDR3 DNA follows: TGTGCCAGCAGTACCTTTGCCTCCGGACGGTTGCGGGCCAAAAACATTCAGTACTTC.

This clonotype appeared many times. This chain links TRBV4-2 with TRBJ2-5; maybe TRBD1 (7 bases). The CDR3 sequence is 18 residues long. V shed 0 bases and J shed 1 base, with 18 bases lying between them. From germline, CDR1 is LGHNA and CDR2 YNFKEQ. The CDR3 sequence is CASSQEGNRQGGQETQYF. The CDR3 DNA sequence: TGTGCCAGCAGCCAAGAGGGGAACAGGCAGGGGGGCCAAGAGACCCAGTACTTC.